The clone carrying this TCR beta chain showed up just a few times. The sample belongs to a study of blood T cell repertoires in COVID-19. V was trimmed by 0 bases and J by 9 bases, leaving 9 bases between them. CDR1 is MRHNA and CDR2 is SNTAGT in the germline V gene. This CDR3 is 13 amino acids long. The cohort comprised adults aged roughly 18 to 100 years residing in 24 US areas. Recovery meant two consecutive negative NP/OP PCR tests, professional clearance, or resolved symptoms. As handled by the study authors: Amplification with reference gene primers provided the estimates of nucleated cell counts. The assay was immunoSEQ multiplex PCR, and TCRdb's table has in-frame clones only and misses some. The V and J calls and clone size are taken from that table; D and trimming were inferred from the DNA. The sample contains 400,000 to 500,000 clones, approximately 90% of which appear only once.

This receptor was obtained from a woman in her thirties or forties who had recovered from COVID-19. V gene TRBV6-4 combines with J gene TRBJ2-1; tentatively, D is TRBD1 (5 bases). The sequenced sample consisted of PBMCs or T cells enriched from blood (not recorded which). The CDR3 sequence is CASSDSGLGEQFF. CDR3 DNA: TGTGCCAGCAGTGACTCGGGGCTAGGTGAGCAGTTCTTC.